The T cell receptor beta chain described here comes from a study of T cell responses to AZD1222 COVID-19 vaccine. This table comes from immunoSEQ multiplex PCR, and its TCRdb copy is limited to in-frame clones, with some not included. This table has around 200,000 clones, around 90% appearing once. Trimming took off 5 bases at V and 1 base at J, with 18 bases between the two ends. CDR1 and CDR2 from the germline V gene are PRHDT and FYEKMQ (reference sequence). There are 18 residues in the CDR3. The sequencing used peripheral blood, collected on day 0 of AZD1222 vaccination. The receptor was derived from an adult in good health. V is TRBV13 and J is TRBJ2-6; D might be TRBD2 (5 bases). As DNA, the CDR3 is TGTGCCAGCAGCCCCAGAGGGTTGGCGGCTTCTGGGGCCAACGTCCTGACTTTC. The encoded protein is CASSPRGLAASGANVLTF. Variable domain in full (rest from reference TRBV13 and TRBJ2-6): AAGVIQSPRHLIKEKRETATLKCYPIPRHDTVYWYQQGPGQDPQFLISFYEKMQSDKGSIPDRFSAQQFSDYHSELNMSSLELGDSALYFCASSPRGLAASGANVLTFGAGSRLTVL.